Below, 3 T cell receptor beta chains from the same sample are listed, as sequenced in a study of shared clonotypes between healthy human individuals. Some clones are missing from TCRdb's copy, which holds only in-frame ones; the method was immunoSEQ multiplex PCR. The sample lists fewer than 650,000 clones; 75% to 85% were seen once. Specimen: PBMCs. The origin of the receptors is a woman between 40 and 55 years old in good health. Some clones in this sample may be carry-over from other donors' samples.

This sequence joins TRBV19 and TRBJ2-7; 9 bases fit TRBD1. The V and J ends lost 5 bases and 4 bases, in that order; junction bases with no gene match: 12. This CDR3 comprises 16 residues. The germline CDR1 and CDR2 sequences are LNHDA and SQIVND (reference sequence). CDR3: CASSPTGTGLVYEQYF. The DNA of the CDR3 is TGTGCCAGTAGTCCCACCGGGACAGGGTTGGTATACGAGCAGTACTTC.

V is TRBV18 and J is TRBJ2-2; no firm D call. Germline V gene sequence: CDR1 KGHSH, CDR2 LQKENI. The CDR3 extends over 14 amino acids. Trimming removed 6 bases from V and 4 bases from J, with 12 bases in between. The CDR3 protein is CASSEGRRTGELFF. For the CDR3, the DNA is TGTGCCAGCTCGGAAGGACGGCGCACCGGGGAGCTGTTTTTT.

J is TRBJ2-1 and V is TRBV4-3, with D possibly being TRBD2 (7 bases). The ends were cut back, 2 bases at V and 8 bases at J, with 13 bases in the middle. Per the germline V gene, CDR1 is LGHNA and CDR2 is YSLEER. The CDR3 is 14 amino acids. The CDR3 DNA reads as TGCGCCAGCAGCCAATTACTCGGGGGGCATGAGCAGTTCTTC. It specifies CASSQLLGGHEQFF.